Listed below are T cell receptor beta chains from one sample, sequenced in a study of control samples from healthy donors and cancer patients. Profiling relied on immunoSEQ multiplex PCR, and the TCRdb table lists in-frame clones only, not all of them. The sample includes 130,000 or so clones, roughly 90% of them seen just once. The source material was PBMCs. The receptors stem from a middle-aged man with head and neck cancer. The CDR3 runs from the conserved cysteine through the conserved F or W. The D gene is left open where the match is weak. Rows may omit the clone size; those that give it use once, few, many or a size class.

CDR3 protein | CDR3 DNA | D gene | V gene | clone size | CDR3 length | J gene
CASRFSGRASYEQYF | TGTGCCAGCAGGTTCTCAGGGCGGGCTAGCTACGAGCAGTACTTC | . | TRBV27 | . | 15 | TRBJ2-7
CASSFKAGGEGYTF | TGTGCCAGCAGCTTTAAGGCAGGGGGCGAGGGCTACACCTTC | TRBD1 | TRBV5-4 | . | 14 | TRBJ1-2
CASSMTVRPQHF | TGTGCCAGTAGTATGACAGTTCGGCCCCAGCATTTT | . | TRBV19 | . | 12 | TRBJ1-5
CASSPQGSTDTQYF | TGCGCCAGCAGCCCACAGGGATCCACAGATACGCAGTATTTT | . | TRBV5-1 | . | 14 | TRBJ2-3
CASSLGTGYRTGELFF | TGTGCCAGCAGCTTAGGGACAGGGTATCGAACCGGGGAGCTGTTTTTT | TRBD1 | TRBV7-9 | . | 16 | TRBJ2-2
CASSPTLAGRYEQYF | TGTGCCAGCAGTCCCACACTAGCGGGACGTTACGAGCAGTACTTC | TRBD2 | TRBV14 | . | 15 | TRBJ2-7
CAISDPPRPARDEQFF | TGTGCCATCAGCGACCCCCCCCGGCCGGCGAGGGATGAGCAGTTCTTC | . | TRBV10-3 | . | 16 | TRBJ2-1
CASSLEQGYEQYF | TGTGCCAGCAGCTTAGAACAGGGGTACGAGCAGTACTTC | TRBD1 | TRBV11-2 | . | 13 | TRBJ2-7
CASSPGQGTGGDQPQHF | TGCGCCAGCAGCCCTGGACAGGGAACGGGGGGGGATCAGCCCCAGCATTTT | TRBD1 | TRBV10-2 | . | 17 | TRBJ1-5
CASRGGGRWSEQYF | TGTGCCAGCAGAGGGGGCGGGAGGTGGTCCGAGCAGTACTTC | . | TRBV11-2 | . | 14 | TRBJ2-7
CASSLGNTGELFF | TGTGCCAGCAGTTTAGGGAACACCGGGGAGCTGTTTTTT | . | TRBV6-2/TRBV6-3 | . | 13 | TRBJ2-2
CASSRDRGTGEQYF | TGTGCCAGCAGCCGGGACAGGGGGACGGGGGAGCAGTACTTC | TRBD1 | TRBV11-2 | . | 14 | TRBJ2-7
CASSPGSWDQETQYF | TGTGCCAGCAGCCCAGGGTCTTGGGACCAAGAGACCCAGTACTTC | . | TRBV6-5 | . | 15 | TRBJ2-5
CASKIDIDSGNTIYF | TGTGCCAGCAAAATCGACATTGACTCTGGAAACACCATATATTTT | . | TRBV2 | few | 15 | TRBJ1-3
CASSSGTVNTGELFF | TGTGCCAGCTCATCGGGAACAGTAAACACCGGGGAGCTGTTTTTT | . | TRBV18 | . | 15 | TRBJ2-2
CASSLPGTEQYF | TGTGCCAGCAGCTTACCGGGTACCGAGCAGTACTTC | . | TRBV7-9 | . | 12 | TRBJ2-7
CASSWDISDGYTF | TGCGCCAGCAGCTGGGATATTAGTGATGGCTACACCTTC | . | TRBV5-1 | . | 13 | TRBJ1-2